This TCR beta chain is from a study of blood T cell repertoires in COVID-19. On the study more broadly: Material from acute and convalescent COVID-19 was sourced from the United States, Italy and Spain. The analysed material was cDNA or gDNA that came from T cells, B-cell-depleted T cells, or PBMCs.

Authors' data handling: From reference gene primer amplification, estimates of nucleated cell counts were derived. The table came from immunoSEQ multiplex PCR; TCRdb's copy has only in-frame clones and leaves some out. V, J and clone size were drawn from that table, and D and trimming were deduced from the DNA. The sample includes 270,000 or so clones, around 86% of them seen just once. Material for sequencing was peripheral blood. The clonotype comes from a human donor in a cohort sampled during active COVID-19.

CDR3 DNA: TGTGCCAGCAGCCTCGCCTCCCGGGGAGATACGCAGTATTTT. It translates to CASSLASRGDTQYF. J is TRBJ2-3 and V is TRBV7-9; TRBD2 is a possible D gene (5 bases). Germline assignment: CDR1 SEHNR and CDR2 FQNEAQ (reference sequence). The CDR3 has 14 amino acids. The V end was cut by 5 bases, the J end by 5 bases, with 14 bases between.